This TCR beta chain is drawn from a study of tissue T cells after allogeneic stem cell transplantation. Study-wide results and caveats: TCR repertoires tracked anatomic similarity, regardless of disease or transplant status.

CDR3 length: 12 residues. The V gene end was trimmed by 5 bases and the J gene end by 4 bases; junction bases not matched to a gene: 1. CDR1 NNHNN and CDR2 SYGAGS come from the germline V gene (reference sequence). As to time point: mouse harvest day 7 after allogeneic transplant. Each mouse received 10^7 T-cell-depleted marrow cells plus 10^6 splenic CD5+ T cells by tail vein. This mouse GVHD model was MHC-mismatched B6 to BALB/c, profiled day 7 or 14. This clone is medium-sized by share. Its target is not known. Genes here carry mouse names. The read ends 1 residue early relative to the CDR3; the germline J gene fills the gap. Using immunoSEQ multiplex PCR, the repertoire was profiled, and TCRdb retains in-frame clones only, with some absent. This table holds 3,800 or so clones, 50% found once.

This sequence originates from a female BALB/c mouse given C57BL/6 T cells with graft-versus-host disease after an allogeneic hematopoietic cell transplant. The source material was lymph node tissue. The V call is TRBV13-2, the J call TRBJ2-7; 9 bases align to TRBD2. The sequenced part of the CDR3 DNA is TGTGCCAGCGGGACTGGGGGATATGAACAGTAC. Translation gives CASGTGGYEQY. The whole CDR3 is CASGTGGYEQYF.